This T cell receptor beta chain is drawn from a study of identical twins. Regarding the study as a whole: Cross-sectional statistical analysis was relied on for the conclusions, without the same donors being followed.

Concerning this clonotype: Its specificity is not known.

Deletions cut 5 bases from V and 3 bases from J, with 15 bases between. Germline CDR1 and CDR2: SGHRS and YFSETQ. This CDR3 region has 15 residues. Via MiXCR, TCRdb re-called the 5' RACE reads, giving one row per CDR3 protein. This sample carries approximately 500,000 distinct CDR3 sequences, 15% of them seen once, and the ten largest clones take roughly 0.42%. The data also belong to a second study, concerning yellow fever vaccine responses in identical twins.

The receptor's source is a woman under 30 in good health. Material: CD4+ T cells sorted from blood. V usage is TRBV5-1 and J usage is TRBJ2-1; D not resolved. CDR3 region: CASRYDGVYYNEQFF. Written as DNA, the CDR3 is TGCGCCAGCAGGTATGATGGGGTCTACTACAATGAGCAGTTCTTC.